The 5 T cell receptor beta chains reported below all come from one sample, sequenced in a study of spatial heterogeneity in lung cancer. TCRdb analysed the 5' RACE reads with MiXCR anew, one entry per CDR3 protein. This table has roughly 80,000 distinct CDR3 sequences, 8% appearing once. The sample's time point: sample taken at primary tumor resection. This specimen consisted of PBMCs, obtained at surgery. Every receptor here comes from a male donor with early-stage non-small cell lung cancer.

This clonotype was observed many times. The chain's CDR3 is CASSPPISQNIQYF. The CDR3 coding sequence is TGTGCCAGCTCACCACCGATCAGCCAAAACATTCAGTACTTC. V is TRBV18 and J is TRBJ2-4, with D hard to call. Germline lookup yields CDR1 KGHSH and CDR2 LQKENI. The ends were cut back, 0 bases at V and 5 bases at J, with 8 bases in the middle. The CDR3 sequence is 14 residues long. Full variable domain (rest looked up from reference TRBV18 and TRBJ2-4): NAGVMQNPRHLVRRRGQEARLRCSPMKGHSHVYWYRQLPEEGLKFMVYLQKENIIDESGMPKERFSAEFPKEGPSILRIQQVVRGDSAAYFCASSPPISQNIQYFGAGTRLSVL.

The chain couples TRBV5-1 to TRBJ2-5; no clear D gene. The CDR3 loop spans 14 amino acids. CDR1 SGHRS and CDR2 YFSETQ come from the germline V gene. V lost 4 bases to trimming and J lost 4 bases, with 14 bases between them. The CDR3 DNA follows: TGCGCCAGCAGCCCCGACCTTTGGGGAGAGACCCAGTACTTC. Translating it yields CASSPDLWGETQYF.

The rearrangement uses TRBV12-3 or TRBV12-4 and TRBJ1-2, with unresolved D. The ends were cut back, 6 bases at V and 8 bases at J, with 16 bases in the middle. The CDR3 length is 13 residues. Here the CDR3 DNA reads TGTGCCAGCAGCACTGGACCGGACTGGGGCTACACCTTC. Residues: CASSTGPDWGYTF.

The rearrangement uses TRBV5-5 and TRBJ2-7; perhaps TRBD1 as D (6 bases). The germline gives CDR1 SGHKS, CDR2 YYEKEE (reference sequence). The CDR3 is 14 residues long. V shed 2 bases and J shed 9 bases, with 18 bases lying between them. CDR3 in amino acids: CASSLPDSYFGQYF. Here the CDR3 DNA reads TGTGCCAGCAGCTTACCGGACAGCTATTTCGGGCAGTACTTC.

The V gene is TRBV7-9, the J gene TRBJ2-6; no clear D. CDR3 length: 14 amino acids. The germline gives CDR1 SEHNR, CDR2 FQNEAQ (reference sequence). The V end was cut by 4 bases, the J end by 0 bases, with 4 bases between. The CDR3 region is CASSSLSGANVLTF. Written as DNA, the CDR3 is TGTGCCAGCAGCTCCCTCTCTGGGGCCAACGTCCTGACTTTC.